This TCR beta chain was recorded in a study of cytomegalovirus exposure and HLA in healthy donors (dated by TCRdb to about 2017). For the study in its entirety: In an earlier analysis of 587 of the donors, under 300 Gb of sequence data and some 120 million unique TCR beta sequences from 150 million to 200 million T cells were reported. An early release that covered fewer than 750 HLA-typed donors contained approximately 300 gigabases of sequencing data and approximately 85 million unique TCR sequences. Of the roughly 400 genotyped donors, approximately 83% fell in the genetic ancestry cluster associated with self-reported Caucasian donors. The study aimed to test whether signatures of past pathogen exposure could be identified by cataloging public T cell receptors. The study profiled the T cell repertoires of hundreds of subjects by immunosequencing and related them to cytomegalovirus serostatus. Besides the first cohort of hundreds of subjects, a separate validation cohort made up of 120 different subjects was used. The study combined high-throughput TCR immunosequencing, statistical association of individual TCRs with disease status, and machine learning to predict cytomegalovirus infection status. A later analysis re-analyzed previously published TCR beta repertoires from 600 to 850 donors and added high-resolution HLA genotyping to study TCR occurrence patterns. Rather than using new phenotypic data, the later analysis identified candidate immune exposures from TCR beta sequences and from how often those sequences occurred across donors. An earlier analysis of 500 to 650 of the donors applied high-throughput TCR beta sequencing to assess whether each TCR beta V gene segment acted as functional or pseudogenic. Donor age, sex, ethnicity and CMV serostatus were compiled alongside the repertoire data. A later genetic analysis took genome-wide SNP genotypes for about three fifths of the 666 donors and used that subset as a discovery cohort. Every repertoire in the discovery cohort had been generated on one and the same sequencing platform. Both class I and class II loci were covered by HLA typing, at four-digit resolution. The number of typed donors differed by locus: 629-630 for A, B, C, DRB1 and DQB1; roughly 510 for DQA1; 606 for DPA1; and about 470 for DPB1. Roughly 5 DR-DQ haplotypes were treated as single units for association and clustering because of strong linkage in the cohort. On average, around 200,000 unique TCR beta nucleotide sequences were sequenced per donor among a few hundred genotyped donors of the cohort, with roughly 19% of those sequences being non-productive. Results and caveats for the whole study, not just this receptor: An association between a missense DCLRE1C variant and V-gene and J-gene trimming of TCR beta chains was found in a later genetic analysis and replicated in an independent cohort. Across donors, most TCR sequences were observed very rarely, whereas some public TCRs were present in many individuals. The presence/absence analyses assumed that sequencing depth was roughly uniform across donors, and that assumption may not be true. Compared with the 666-donor mean, donors in an Asian-associated ancestry cluster had fewer N-insertions in productive TCRs, according to a later genetic analysis. Assigning TCR associations to individual alleles was difficult when HLA alleles, especially DR and DQ, strongly co-occurred. Correlated functional status among segregating V segments might reflect linkage disequilibrium, but an unknown experimental factor could not be ruled out. The study listed approximately 160 TCR beta chains as associated with cytomegalovirus. Most CMV-associated TCR beta chains appeared to be HLA-restricted in a later analysis, and the HLA associations seemed to be driven largely by CMV exposure. Broadly in line with IMGT annotations, most TCR beta V segments showed up in productive rearrangements about 90% or about 30% of the time in an earlier analysis of several hundred of the donors. A cluster of highly shared sequence variants was judged likely to represent a technical artifact of the sequencing pipeline. The authors suggested that the approach could potentially be extended to other disease states and immunological phenotypes. A further reported finding was that TCR beta sequences accurately predicted the HLA-A and HLA-B alleles for most subjects in the first cohort. Compared with equally common non-associated chains, HLA-associated TCR beta chains in a later analysis were more clonally expanded and had lower generation probabilities. The cohort was sequenced for TCR beta chains only, and without alpha or paired-chain data the features that could be detected were limited. A few of the identified cytomegalovirus-associated TCR beta chains were confirmed in vitro to be specific for cytomegalovirus antigens. The 87-base-pair reads could not distinguish some IMGT-functional V segments, including TRBV6-2 and TRBV6-3, so those segments were excluded. The classifier was reported to diagnose cytomegalovirus status with high specificity and sensitivity in both the original cohort and the validation cohort. Because counts were too low, some 17 rarely observed V segments, including chromosome 9 orphons, were left out of the earlier analysis of approximately 580 of the donors. At a false discovery rate of 0.05, a later analysis linked approximately 18,000 TCR beta sequences to specific HLA alleles. In a later analysis, several top co-occurrence clusters were reported to appear linked to parvovirus B19, influenza, CMV and Epstein-Barr virus. HLA typing was unavailable for some donors at each locus, so association tests used only the typed subset. In a later analysis, the rate of TCR association differed among HLA loci, with DRB1 alleles having the most associated TCRs and HLA-C alleles having the fewest. CMV serostatus was the only immune exposure information available for the cohort.

The cohort consisted of 670 or so healthy bone marrow donors. At the time of sampling, all cohort members were nominally healthy, though unrecorded immune exposures were likely present. The donor was CMV seropositive and was included in the group of some 290 seropositive cohort members. A peripheral blood sample was provided by each donor, and peripheral blood mononuclear cells were used for TCR beta sequencing. Genomic DNA was extracted from the blood cell samples with the Qiagen DNeasy Blood Extraction Kit. The library came from the immunoSEQ multiplex PCR assay. For the multiplex PCR, a mixture combining 60 forward primers for TCR Vbeta segments and 13 reverse primers for TCR Jbeta segments was used. A multiplex PCR assay on genomic DNA amplified the CDR3 region of rearranged TCR beta genes. The amplified TCR beta libraries were sequenced on the Illumina HiSeq System as 87-base-pair reads. Processing in the source paper ran as follows. In a later analysis, some 80 million unique TCR beta chains were counted across the approximately 640 repertoires, and roughly 11 million of these chains were shared by at least two donors. Raw reads were error-corrected and collapsed into unique sequences by a nearest-neighbor algorithm in which closely related sequences were merged to remove PCR and sequencing errors. To assign V, D and J gene segments, CDR3 sequences were aligned to IMGT reference sequences. For a sequence to be retained, a match of at least six nucleotides was required to both a V gene segment and a J gene segment. A rearrangement counted as productive if the CDR3 had no stop codons and remained in frame with V and J, and every other rearrangement counted as non-productive. Following IMGT convention, CDR3 was defined as the stretch from the second conserved V-encoded cysteine to the conserved J-encoded phenylalanine. The earlier analysis of about 590 of the donors excluded sequences that lacked an unambiguous match to a single V gene segment. An earlier analysis of approximately 590 of the donors classified V segments as functional when productive rearrangements were above 56.7% and as segregating when the standard deviation between donors was above 5%. A statistical classification framework was developed to diagnose cytomegalovirus status using the catalog of TCR beta chain sequences. A later analysis assigned V and J genes by comparing TCR nucleotide sequences with IMGT/GENE-DB human TR gene sequences. The TCRdist pipeline was used in a later analysis to assign CDR3 sequences and most-parsimonious VDJ recombination scenarios. In a later analysis, every TCR beta chain was defined by the combination of its CDR3 amino acid sequence and its V-gene family, and reads without a unique V-gene family were dropped. A later analysis removed 450 to 600 highly shared, low-generation-probability nucleotide sequences to deal with suspected cross-contamination and a sequencing artifact. For each public chain, a later analysis derived a clonal expansion index from normalized ranks of inferred template counts within each repertoire. Generation probabilities in a later analysis came from a VDJ recombination model fitted to out-of-frame rearrangements, and those results were checked against IGoR. In a later analysis, hypergeometric tests were used to score TCR-TCR, TCR-HLA and TCR-CMV co-occurrence, with a repertoire-size bias correction applied to TCR pairs. False discovery rates were estimated in a later analysis by permuting HLA or CMV assignments 20 times. In a later analysis, co-occurring TCRs were grouped using DBSCAN, and TCRdist sequence similarity was added for clustering within HLA-allele-positive subsets. Repertoires with fewer than 30,000 or more than 120,000 public chains were left out of co-occurrence clustering, as were five repertoires with anomalous nucleotide sharing. TCRdb holds this immuneACCESS table with in-frame rearrangements only. Some clones are missing; in checked studies, unresolved V genes explain under half, and the rest has no known cause. V and J calls and clone size are as listed in that table; D and trimming were resolved from the DNA. The sample data list roughly 180,000 clones, and roughly 80% of these were observed just once. The top ten hold approximately 13% of the sample.

Trimming accounts for 4 bases at V and 3 bases at J, while the number of junction bases matched to no gene is 11. The CDR3 runs 16 amino acids, cysteine and phenylalanine included. Just the 48-base CDR3 DNA is kept, in frame starting at base 1. Via the germline V gene, CDR1 is KGHSH and CDR2 LQKENI. Note on this clone: What this receptor recognizes is not known. Qualities for individual bases were not recorded, and no much larger clone is one base off.

The rearranged segments are TRBV18 and TRBJ2-7, and 8 junctional nucleotides match TRBD1. The sequencing input was PBMCs. This receptor was identified in a woman between 50 and 59 years old in good health and CMV-seropositive. The CDR3 protein: CASSLRNRGYRYEQYF. The DNA reads TGTGCCAGCTCACTACGGAACAGGGGGTACCGCTACGAGCAGTACTTC.